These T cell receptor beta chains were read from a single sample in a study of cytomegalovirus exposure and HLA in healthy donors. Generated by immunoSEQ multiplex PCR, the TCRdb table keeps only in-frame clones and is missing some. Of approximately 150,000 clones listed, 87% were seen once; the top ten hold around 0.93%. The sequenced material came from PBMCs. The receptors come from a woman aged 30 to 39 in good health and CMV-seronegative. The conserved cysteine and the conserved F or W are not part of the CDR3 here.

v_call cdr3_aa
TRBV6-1 ASRAGTGHYEQY
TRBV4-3 ASSQDRGQGLGGYT
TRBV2 ASSVGGGGRETQY
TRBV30 AWSVGNNEQF
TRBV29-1 SQGVSSYNEQF
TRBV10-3 AISEPKWDSDEQY
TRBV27 ASSFRRGGNYNEQF
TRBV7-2 ASSLWGEDDQPQH
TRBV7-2 ASSLGGRGGAKTQY
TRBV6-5 ASSPNREKLF
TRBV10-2 ASSHSDSWEY
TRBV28 ASRLGQLRYEQY
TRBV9 ASSMLAGGPYNEQF
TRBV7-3 ASSEGTGFGTEAF
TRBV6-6 ASSYYSGPQETQY
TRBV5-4 ASSLGTGRSGANVLT
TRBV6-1 ASRWTGGTGELF
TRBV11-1 ASSKQGIGNTIY
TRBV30 AWMTHLPDTDTQY
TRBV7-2 ASSLPGDFYNEQF